This T cell receptor (beta chain) was identified in a study of blood T cell repertoires in COVID-19. Turning to the study itself: The samples span acute and convalescent COVID-19 from the United States, Italy and Spain. The cDNA or gDNA used as material had been derived from T cells, B-cell-depleted T cells, or PBMCs.

Trimming removed 1 base from V and 3 bases from J; junction bases left unmatched: 3. The length of the CDR3 is 15 residues. Per germline, CDR1 SGHAT and CDR2 FQNNGV. The method was immunoSEQ multiplex PCR; TCRdb's version includes in-frame clones alone and lacks a portion of them. The table records a few hundred thousand clones, 80% to 90% of them present only once. The sample was peripheral blood. This receptor was obtained from a woman aged 25 to 39 with COVID-19, enrolled during active disease. This rearrangement joins TRBV11-2 to TRBJ2-1; TRBD2 agrees at 7 bases. CDR3 DNA: TGTGCCAGCAGCTTAGGAGCTAGCGGCTACAATGAGCAGTTCTTC. This codes for CASSLGASGYNEQFF. The entire variable domain, with the rest obtained from reference TRBV11-2 and TRBJ2-1, is as follows: EAGVAQSPRYKIIEKRQSVAFWCNPISGHATLYWYQQILGQGPKLLIQFQNNGVVDDSQLPKDRFSAERLKGVDSTLKIQPAKLEDSAVYLCASSLGASGYNEQFFGPGTRLTVL.